These 7 T cell receptor beta chains were sequenced from one sample in a study of cytomegalovirus exposure and HLA in healthy donors. Researchers ran the PCR with 60 Vbeta and 13 Jbeta primers. Repertoires were generated with immunoSEQ multiplex PCR, while TCRdb's copy carries only in-frame clones and drops some. The sample lists 130,000 to 150,000 clones, around 72% seen once, with about 1.2% in the top ten. The sample taken for sequencing was PBMCs. These receptors came from a woman aged 40 to 50 in good health and CMV-seronegative.

This clone turned up a few times. The CDR3 DNA follows: TGCGCCAGCAGCCCGGGAGCCGGGACGTTCGGGGAGCTGTTTTTT. It specifies CASSPGAGTFGELFF. The chain joins TRBV5-1 to TRBJ2-2; TRBD2 is a possible D gene (6 bases). The germline gives CDR1 SGHRS, CDR2 YFSETQ. The CDR3 runs to 15 residues. The V gene lost 4 bases and the J gene lost 7 bases, with 17 bases spanning the gap.

The V and J genes are TRBV9 and TRBJ1-2; 8 bases agree with TRBD1. The germline V gene encodes CDR1 SGDLS and CDR2 YYNGEE. J gave up 8 bases and V 6 bases, and 15 bases lay outside the gene matches. This CDR3 has 15 residues. The CDR3 sequence is CASTKGVTGGNGYTF. CDR3 bases: TGTGCCAGCACCAAAGGGGTCACAGGGGGGAACGGCTACACCTTC.

The chain is built from TRBV5-4 and TRBJ1-6; D uncertain. Trimming stripped 2 bases from V and 1 base from J, with 7 bases between. The CDR3 has 15 residues. Germline lookup yields CDR1 SGHNT and CDR2 YYREEE (reference sequence). The CDR3: CASSFGDSYNSPLHF. CDR3 nucleotide sequence: TGTGCCAGCAGCTTCGGGGATTCCTATAATTCACCCCTCCACTTT.

The rearrangement links TRBV27 to TRBJ2-7, with a weak D call TRBD2 (5 bases). Trimming left V 6 bases short and J 5 bases short, with 17 bases between. CDR3 length equals 14 residues. CDR1 is MNHEY, CDR2 SMNVEV, per germline (reference sequence). CDR3 DNA: TGTGCCAGCAGACCCCTTTCGGGAATCCACGAGCAGTACTTC. Residues: CASRPLSGIHEQYF.

A few counts support this clone. This chain joins TRBV4-1 and TRBJ1-5; maybe TRBD1 (5 bases). CDR1 is MGHRA, CDR2 YSYEKL, per germline. CDR3 size: 13 residues. V was cut by 1 base and J by 10 bases, with 11 bases left in between. The CDR3 DNA reads as TGCGCCAGCAGCCAAGTGGGACTCGGACCCCAGCATTTT. It is translated as CASSQVGLGPQHF.

V gene TRBV6-5 combines with J gene TRBJ1-2, with 9 bases matching TRBD1. Trimming at V came to 4 bases and at J to 7 bases, leaving 13 bases not matched to a gene. The CDR3 runs 16 residues. Looked up from germline, CDR1 is MNHEY and CDR2 is SVGAGI. The CDR3: CASSCLGDRVVAGYTF. Written as DNA, the CDR3 is TGTGCCAGCAGTTGCCTAGGGGACAGGGTTGTCGCTGGCTACACCTTC.

This clone was detected a few times. The chain couples TRBV6-1 to TRBJ1-2, with TRBD1 matching 9 bases. The germline V gene has CDR1 MNHNS and CDR2 SASEGT. This CDR3 contains 16 residues. V was clipped by 3 bases and J by 4 bases; unmatched bases: 9. CDR3 bases: TGTGCCAGCAGTGATCGGACAGGGGACCTGATCTATGGCTACACCTTC. This codes for CASSDRTGDLIYGYTF.